This TCR beta chain was found in a study of cytomegalovirus exposure and HLA in healthy donors. This clone appeared a few times. This CDR3 spans 19 amino acids. PCR employed 60 Vbeta and 13 Jbeta primers. Libraries were prepared by immunoSEQ multiplex PCR; TCRdb keeps only in-frame clonotypes and omits some of them. The sample contains under 150,000 clones, roughly 80% of which appear only once. This TCR derives from a woman aged 40 to 49 in good health and CMV-seronegative. V and J are TRBV12-1 and TRBJ2-7; the table's D gene call, TRBD2, was not cross checked with the DNA. TRBV12-1 is deemed a pseudogene. Sequences were obtained from PBMCs. The CDR3 sequence is CASSFSGTSGRSSSYEQYF. The CDR3 DNA reads as TGTGCCAGCAGCTTTAGCGGGACTAGCGGGAGAAGTAGCTCCTACGAGCAGTACTTC.